The T cell receptor beta chain described here comes from a study of T-cell reconstitution after alpha-beta-depleted transplantation in children. Points from the study as a whole: Some patients showed high day-60 TCRbeta diversity, which derived from surviving recipient T cells and thymic progenitors.

In regard to this clonotype: The antigen remains unidentified.

TCRbeta library construction was performed incorporating unique molecular identifiers. TCRdb re-analysed the PCR reads in MiXCR, keeping a single row per CDR3 protein. The data show about 350,000 distinct CDR3 sequences, 15% to 20% seen once. The germline CDR1 and CDR2 sequences are WSHSY and SAAADI. Between the trimmed V and J ends, which lost 8 bases and 1 base, there was a span of 21 bases. This CDR3 has 16 residues. The specimen comprised PBMCs, mostly from graft donor cells, sampled 360 days after TCRalphabeta/CD19-depleted stem cell transplant. The chain is built from TRBV10-2 and TRBJ2-7; D is tentatively TRBD1 or TRBD2 (7 bases each). The clonotype was recovered from a male patient between 2 and 10 years old who had a stem cell transplant for acute lymphoblastic leukemia, so the T cells may come from the graft donor. CDR3 region: CASSRGRGKGSYEQYF. As DNA, the CDR3 is TGCGCCAGCTCCAGGGGGAGGGGCAAGGGGTCCTACGAGCAGTACTTC.